The 9 T cell receptor beta chains below were found in one sample sequenced in a study of post-analysis software for immune sequencing data. Study findings and constraints: TRBV5-6, TRBV5-1 and TRBV20-1 belonged to a set of roughly five TRBV segments that were more frequent in patients than controls.

The authors incorporated unique molecular identifiers into the TCR beta cDNA libraries. In TCRdb, the PCR reads were re-called with MiXCR into one record per CDR3 protein. The sample consists of roughly 540,000 distinct CDR3 sequences, 34% of them appearing once. Which antigens these TCRs recognize remains unknown. The sequencing input was blood. These receptors all come from a girl aged 2-17 years with multiple sclerosis.

The rearrangement links TRBV11-1 to TRBJ2-1; no definite D call. CDR1 and CDR2 (germline): SGHAT, FQDESV (reference sequence). The CDR3 is 14 residues long. Trimming took off 4 bases at V and 5 bases at J, with 12 bases between the two ends. The CDR3 here is CASSSPEPNNEQFF. The CDR3 nucleotides read TGTGCCAGCAGCTCCCCGGAACCTAACAATGAGCAGTTCTTC.

This chain connects TRBV3-1 to TRBJ1-6; unclear D gene. V was trimmed by 1 base and J by 16 bases, leaving 11 bases between them. CDR1 and CDR2 (germline): LGHDT, YNNKEL (reference sequence). The CDR3 length is 12 residues. In nucleotides, the CDR3 is TGTGCCAGCAGCCAAGTGTCCGCTTATCTCCACTTT. Translation gives CASSQVSAYLHF.

This clonotype was detected only a few times. This chain joins TRBV4-1 and TRBJ2-7; D gene unclear. Germline V gene data show CDR1 as MGHRA and CDR2 as YSYEKL. This CDR3 has 15 amino acids. Trimming shortened V by 0 bases and J by 2 bases, and 11 bases separated the two germline ends. The CDR3 DNA reads TGCGCCAGCAGCCAAGAGACCCCCGGTCCCTACGAGCAGTACTTC. Translation gives CASSQETPGPYEQYF.

The table lists this clonotype with a few counts. The chain couples TRBV3-1 to TRBJ2-3, with unresolved D. Trimming pared 0 bases from V and 6 bases from J, leaving 7 bases between. This CDR3 has 13 residues. The germline V gene has CDR1 LGHDT and CDR2 YNNKEL (reference sequence). CDR3 in amino acids: CASSQEIADTQYF. CDR3 coding DNA: TGTGCCAGCAGCCAAGAGATTGCGGATACGCAGTATTTT.

The rearrangement joins TRBV6-1 to TRBJ2-3, with 12 bases identical to TRBD2. This CDR3 contains 16 residues. V trimming: 2 bases; J trimming: 6 bases; junction bases outside the gene matches: 6. The germline CDR1 and CDR2 sequences are MNHNS and SASEGT. DNA for the CDR3: TGTGCCAGCAGTGAATCGGGGCTAGCGGGGGGGGATACGCAGTATTTT. Amino acid sequence: CASSESGLAGGDTQYF.

This chain joins TRBV11-2 and TRBJ2-5, with 9 bases fitting TRBD2. V shed 6 bases and J 0 bases; nucleotides not matched to a gene: 8. CDR3 length: 16 residues. The germline gives CDR1 SGHAT, CDR2 FQNNGV. CDR3 nucleotide sequence: TGTGCCAGCAGTCAGCTCGCGGGGGGGTACCAAGAGACCCAGTACTTC. Amino acids: CASSQLAGGYQETQYF.

The rearrangement links TRBV4-1 to TRBJ1-5; D is unclear. Germline CDR1 MGHRA, CDR2 YSYEKL. The CDR3 runs 13 residues. The germline V and J ends were trimmed by 1 base and 6 bases, with 7 bases remaining between them. The DNA for the CDR3 is TGCGCCAGCAGCCAAGTCGTATCTCAGCCCCAGCATTTT. This sequence encodes CASSQVVSQPQHF.

V and J are TRBV6-4 and TRBJ1-2; 7 bases fit TRBD1. The CDR3 loop spans 15 amino acids. CDR1 is MRHNA and CDR2 is SNTAGT in the germline V gene. Trimming cost V 5 bases and J 2 bases; bases outside gene matches: 8. The CDR3 DNA reads TGTGCCAGCAGTAAGACGACAGGGATGAACTATGGCTACACCTTC. It codes for CASSKTTGMNYGYTF.

A few counts support this clonotype. This chain joins TRBV12-3 or TRBV12-4 and TRBJ2-1, with 10 bases identical to TRBD1. CDR3 length: 15 amino acids. Trimming took 6 bases from V and 2 from J; bases not matched to a gene: 4. CDR3 protein: CASRMDRGAYNEQFF. The CDR3 nucleotides are TGTGCCAGCAGGATGGACAGGGGGGCCTACAATGAGCAGTTCTTC.